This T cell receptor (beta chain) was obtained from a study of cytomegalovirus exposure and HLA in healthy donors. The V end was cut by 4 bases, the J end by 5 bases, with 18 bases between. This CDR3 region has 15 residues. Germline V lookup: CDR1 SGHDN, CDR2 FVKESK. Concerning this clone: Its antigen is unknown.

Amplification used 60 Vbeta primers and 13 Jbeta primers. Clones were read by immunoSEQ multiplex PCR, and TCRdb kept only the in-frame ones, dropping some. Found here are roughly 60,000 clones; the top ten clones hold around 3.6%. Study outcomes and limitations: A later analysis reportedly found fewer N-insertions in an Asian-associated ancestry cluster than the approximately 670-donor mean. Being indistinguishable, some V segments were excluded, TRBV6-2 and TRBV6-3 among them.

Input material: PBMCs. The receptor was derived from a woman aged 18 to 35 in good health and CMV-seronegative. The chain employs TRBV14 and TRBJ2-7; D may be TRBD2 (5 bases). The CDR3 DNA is TGTGCCAGCAGCCTTCTCCGGGGATCATACCACGAGCAGTACTTC. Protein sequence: CASSLLRGSYHEQYF.